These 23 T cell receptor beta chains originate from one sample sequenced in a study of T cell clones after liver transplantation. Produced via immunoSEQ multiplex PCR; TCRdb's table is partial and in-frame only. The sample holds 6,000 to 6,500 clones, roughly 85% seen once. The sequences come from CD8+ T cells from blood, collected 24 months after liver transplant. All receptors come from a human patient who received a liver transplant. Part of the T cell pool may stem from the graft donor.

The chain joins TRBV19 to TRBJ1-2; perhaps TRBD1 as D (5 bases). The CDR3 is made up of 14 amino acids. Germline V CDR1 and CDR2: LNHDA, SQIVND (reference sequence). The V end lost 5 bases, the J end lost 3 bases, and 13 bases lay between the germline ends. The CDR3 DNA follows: TGTGCCAGTAGTCTTACAGGTGCTTACTATGGCTACACCTTC. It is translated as CASSLTGAYYGYTF.

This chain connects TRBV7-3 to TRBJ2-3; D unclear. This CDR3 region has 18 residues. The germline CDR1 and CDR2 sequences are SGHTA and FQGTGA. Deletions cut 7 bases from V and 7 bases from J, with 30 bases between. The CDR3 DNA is TGTGCCAGCACCTCGTTCCTCCCCGGCCATCCCCACAGACATACGCAGTATTTT. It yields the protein CASTSFLPGHPHRHTQYF.

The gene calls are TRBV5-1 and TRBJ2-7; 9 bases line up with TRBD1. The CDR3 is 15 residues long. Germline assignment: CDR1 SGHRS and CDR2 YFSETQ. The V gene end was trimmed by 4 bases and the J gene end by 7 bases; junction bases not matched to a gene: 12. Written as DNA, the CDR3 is TGCGCCAGCAGCGCCGCCGGGACAGGGATATGGGAGCAGTACTTC. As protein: CASSAAGTGIWEQYF.

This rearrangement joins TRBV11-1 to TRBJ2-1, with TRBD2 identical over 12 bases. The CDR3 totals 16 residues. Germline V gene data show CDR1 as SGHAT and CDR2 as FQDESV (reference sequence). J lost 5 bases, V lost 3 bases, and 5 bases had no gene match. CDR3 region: CASSFLAGGQDNEQFF. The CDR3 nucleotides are TGTGCCAGCAGCTTCCTAGCGGGGGGGCAGGACAATGAGCAGTTCTTC.

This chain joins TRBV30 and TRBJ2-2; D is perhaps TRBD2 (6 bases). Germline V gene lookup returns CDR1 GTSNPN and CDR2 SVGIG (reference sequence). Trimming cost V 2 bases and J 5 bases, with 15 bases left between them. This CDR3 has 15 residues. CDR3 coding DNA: TGTGCCTGGAGTACGGGAGTGGGGGAAACCGGGGAGCTGTTTTTT. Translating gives CAWSTGVGETGELFF. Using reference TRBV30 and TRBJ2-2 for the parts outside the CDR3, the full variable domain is SQTIHQWPATLVQPVGSPLSLECTVEGTSNPNLYWYRQAAGRGLQLLFYSVGIGQISSEVPQNLSASRPQDRQFILSSKKLLLSDSGFYLCAWSTGVGETGELFFGEGSRLTVL.

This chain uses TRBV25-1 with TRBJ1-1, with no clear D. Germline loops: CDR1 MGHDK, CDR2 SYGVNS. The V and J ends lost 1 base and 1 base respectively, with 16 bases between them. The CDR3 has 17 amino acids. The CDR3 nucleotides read TGTGCCAGCAGTGAATCCCCCCCGTTTAAAAAGAACACTGAAGCTTTCTTT. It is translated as CASSESPPFKKNTEAFF. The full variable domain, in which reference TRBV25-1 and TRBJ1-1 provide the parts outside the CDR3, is EADIYQTPRYLVIGTGKKITLECSQTMGHDKMYWYQQDPGMELHLIHYSYGVNSTEKGDLSSESTVSRIRTEHFPLTLESARPSHTSQYLCASSESPPFKKNTEAFFGQGTRLTVV.

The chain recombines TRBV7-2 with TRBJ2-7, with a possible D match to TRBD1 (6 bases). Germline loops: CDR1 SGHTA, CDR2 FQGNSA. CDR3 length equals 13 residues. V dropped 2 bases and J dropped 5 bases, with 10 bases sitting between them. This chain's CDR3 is CASSLTGTHEQYF. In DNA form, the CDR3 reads TGTGCCAGCAGCTTAACAGGGACCCACGAGCAGTACTTC.

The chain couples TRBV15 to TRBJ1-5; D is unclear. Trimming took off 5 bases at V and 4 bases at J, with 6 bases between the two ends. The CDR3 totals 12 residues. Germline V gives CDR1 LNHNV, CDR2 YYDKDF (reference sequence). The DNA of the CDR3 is TGTGCCACCAGCCCCGGTAATCAGCCCCAGCATTTT. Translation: CATSPGNQPQHF.

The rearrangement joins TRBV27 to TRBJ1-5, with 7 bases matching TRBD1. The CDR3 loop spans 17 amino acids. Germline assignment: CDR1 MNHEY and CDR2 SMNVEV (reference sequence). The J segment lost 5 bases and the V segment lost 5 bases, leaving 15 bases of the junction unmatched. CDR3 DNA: TGTGCCAGCAGTAAAATCCGGGGAGGGGGCTTTGATCAGCCCCAGCATTTT. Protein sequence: CASSKIRGGGFDQPQHF.

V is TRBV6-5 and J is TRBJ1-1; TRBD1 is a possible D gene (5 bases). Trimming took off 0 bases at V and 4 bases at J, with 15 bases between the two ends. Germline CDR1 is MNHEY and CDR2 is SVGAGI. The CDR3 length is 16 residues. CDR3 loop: CASSYSTAGIGTEAFF. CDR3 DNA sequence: TGTGCCAGCAGTTACTCGACGGCAGGGATTGGCACTGAAGCTTTCTTT.

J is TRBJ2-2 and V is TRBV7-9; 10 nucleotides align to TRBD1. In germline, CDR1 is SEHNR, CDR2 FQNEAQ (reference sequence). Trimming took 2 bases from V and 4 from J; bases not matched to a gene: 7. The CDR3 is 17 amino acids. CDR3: CASSLWGTGDATGELFF. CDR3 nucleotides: TGTGCCAGCAGCTTATGGGGGACAGGGGATGCCACCGGGGAGCTGTTTTTT. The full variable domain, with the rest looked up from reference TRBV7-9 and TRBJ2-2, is DTGVSQNPRHKITKRGQNVTFRCDPISEHNRLYWYRQTLGQGPEFLTYFQNEAQLEKSRLLSDRFSAERPKGSFSTLEIQRTEQGDSAMYLCASSLWGTGDATGELFFGEGSRLTVL.

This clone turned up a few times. The DNA for the CDR3 is TGTGCCAGCAGTTTACCACAGGGCAATGAGCAGTTCTTC. Amino acid sequence: CASSLPQGNEQFF. V gene TRBV27 combines with J gene TRBJ2-1; a possible D gene is TRBD1 (6 bases). This CDR3 is 13 amino acids long. Germline assignment: CDR1 MNHEY and CDR2 SMNVEV (reference sequence). The V gene lost 2 bases and the J gene lost 6 bases, with 8 bases spanning the gap.

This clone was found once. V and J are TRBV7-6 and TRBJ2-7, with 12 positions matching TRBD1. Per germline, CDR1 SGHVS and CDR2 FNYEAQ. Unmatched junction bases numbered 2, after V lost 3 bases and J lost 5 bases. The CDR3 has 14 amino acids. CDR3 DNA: TGTGCCAGCAGCTTGGGGACAGGGGGCAACGAGCAGTACTTC. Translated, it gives CASSLGTGGNEQYF.

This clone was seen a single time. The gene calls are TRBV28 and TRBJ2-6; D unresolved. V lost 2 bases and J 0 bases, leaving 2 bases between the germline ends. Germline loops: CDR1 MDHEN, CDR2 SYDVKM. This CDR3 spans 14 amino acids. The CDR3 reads CASSLGSGANVLTF. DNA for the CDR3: TGTGCCAGCAGTTTAGGCTCTGGGGCCAACGTCCTGACTTTC.

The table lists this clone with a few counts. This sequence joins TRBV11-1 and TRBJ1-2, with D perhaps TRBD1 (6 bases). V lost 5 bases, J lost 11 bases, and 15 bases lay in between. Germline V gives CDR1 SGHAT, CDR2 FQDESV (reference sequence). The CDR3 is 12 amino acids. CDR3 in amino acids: CASSPDAGEYTF. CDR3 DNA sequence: TGTGCCAGCAGCCCCGATGCAGGGGAGTACACCTTC.

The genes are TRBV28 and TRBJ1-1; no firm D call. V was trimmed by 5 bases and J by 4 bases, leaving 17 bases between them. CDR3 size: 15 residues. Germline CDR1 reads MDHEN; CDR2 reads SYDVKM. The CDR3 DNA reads TGTGCCAGCAGTCACCGCCAAACCTCCGCCACTGAAGCTTTCTTT. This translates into CASSHRQTSATEAFF.

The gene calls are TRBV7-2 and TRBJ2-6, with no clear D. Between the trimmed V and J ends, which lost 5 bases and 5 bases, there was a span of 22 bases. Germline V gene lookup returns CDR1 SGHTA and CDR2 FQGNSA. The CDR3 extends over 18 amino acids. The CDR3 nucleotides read TGTGCCAGCAGCGGGTGTAACAGAGACCAAAGTCGGGCCAACGTCCTGACTTTC. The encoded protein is CASSGCNRDQSRANVLTF. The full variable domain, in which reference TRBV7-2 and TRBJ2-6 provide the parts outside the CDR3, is GAGVSQSPSNKVTEKGKDVELRCDPISGHTALYWYRQSLGQGLEFLIYFQGNSAPDKSGLPSDRFSAERTGGSVSTLTIQRTQQEDSAVYLCASSGCNRDQSRANVLTFGAGSRLTVL.

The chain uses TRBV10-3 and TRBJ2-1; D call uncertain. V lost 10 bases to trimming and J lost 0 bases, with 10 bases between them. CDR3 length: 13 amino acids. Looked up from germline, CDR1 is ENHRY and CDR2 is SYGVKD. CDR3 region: CATGDSSYNEQFF. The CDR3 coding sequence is TGTGCCACCGGTGATAGCTCCTACAATGAGCAGTTCTTC.

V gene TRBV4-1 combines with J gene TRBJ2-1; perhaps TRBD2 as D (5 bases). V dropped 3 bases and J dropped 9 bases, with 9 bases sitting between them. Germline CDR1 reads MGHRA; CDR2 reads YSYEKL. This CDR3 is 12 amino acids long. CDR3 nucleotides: TGCGCCAGCAGCCAGGACTTCCCTGAGCAGTTCTTC. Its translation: CASSQDFPEQFF.

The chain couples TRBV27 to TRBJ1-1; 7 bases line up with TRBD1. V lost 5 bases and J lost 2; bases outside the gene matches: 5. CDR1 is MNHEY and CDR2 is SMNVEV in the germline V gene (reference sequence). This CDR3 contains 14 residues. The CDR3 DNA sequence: TGTGCCAGCAGTGTTGGGACAGTTAACACTGAAGCTTTCTTT. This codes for CASSVGTVNTEAFF.

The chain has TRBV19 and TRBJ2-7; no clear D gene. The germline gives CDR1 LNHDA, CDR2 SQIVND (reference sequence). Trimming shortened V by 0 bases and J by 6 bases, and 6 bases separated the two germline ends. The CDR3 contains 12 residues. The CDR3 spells CASSIDGVEQYF. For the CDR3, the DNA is TGTGCCAGTAGTATAGATGGGGTCGAGCAGTACTTC.

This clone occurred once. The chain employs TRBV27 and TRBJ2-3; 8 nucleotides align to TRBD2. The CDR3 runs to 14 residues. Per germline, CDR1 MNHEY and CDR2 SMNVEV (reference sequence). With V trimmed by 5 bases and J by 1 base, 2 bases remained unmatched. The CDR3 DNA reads TGTGCCAGCAGTCATAGCGGGGGCACAGATACGCAGTATTTT. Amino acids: CASSHSGGTDTQYF.

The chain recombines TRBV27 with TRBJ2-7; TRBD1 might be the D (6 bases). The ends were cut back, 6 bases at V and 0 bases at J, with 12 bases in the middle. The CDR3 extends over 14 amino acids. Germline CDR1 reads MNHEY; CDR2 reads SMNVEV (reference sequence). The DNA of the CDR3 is TGTGCCAGCAGCAATACAGGGATCTCCTACGAGCAGTACTTC. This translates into CASSNTGISYEQYF.